The sequence of this TCR beta chain was determined in a study of blood T cell repertoires in COVID-19. Study-level information: Sites across the United States, Italy and Spain contributed samples from acute and convalescent COVID-19. From T cells, B-cell-depleted T cells, or PBMCs came the material, which was cDNA or gDNA.

With 9 bases removed from V and 0 bases from J, the gap between germline ends came to 18 bases. CDR1 is MNHNY, CDR2 SVGAGI, per germline (reference sequence). This CDR3 has 16 residues. Original processing notes: Scientists estimated how many nucleated cells there were by amplifying reference gene primers. Only in-frame clones appear in the TCRdb table, and some are missing; sequencing was by immunoSEQ multiplex PCR. That table furnishes V, J and clone size, whereas the DNA furnished D and trimming. The table has about 240,000 clones, about 86% seen once. The TCR comes from an elderly woman with acute or convalescent COVID-19. Input material: peripheral blood. The gene calls are TRBV6-6 and TRBJ1-5; TRBD1 might be the D (5 bases). The CDR3 loop is CASGGSTDYSNQPQHF. CDR3 nucleotides: TGTGCCAGTGGGGGGTCGACAGATTATAGCAATCAGCCCCAGCATTTT.